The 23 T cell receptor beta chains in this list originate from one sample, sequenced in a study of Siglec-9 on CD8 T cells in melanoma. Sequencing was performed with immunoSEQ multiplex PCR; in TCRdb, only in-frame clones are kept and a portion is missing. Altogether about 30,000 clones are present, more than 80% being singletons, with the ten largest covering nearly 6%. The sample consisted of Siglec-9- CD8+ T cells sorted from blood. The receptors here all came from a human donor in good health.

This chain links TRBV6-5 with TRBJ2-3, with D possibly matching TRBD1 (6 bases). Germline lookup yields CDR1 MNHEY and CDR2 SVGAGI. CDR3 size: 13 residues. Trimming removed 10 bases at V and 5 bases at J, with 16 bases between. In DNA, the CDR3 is TGTGCCACCCAGAAGTTCAGGGGAGATACGCAGTATTTT. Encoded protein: CATQKFRGDTQYF.

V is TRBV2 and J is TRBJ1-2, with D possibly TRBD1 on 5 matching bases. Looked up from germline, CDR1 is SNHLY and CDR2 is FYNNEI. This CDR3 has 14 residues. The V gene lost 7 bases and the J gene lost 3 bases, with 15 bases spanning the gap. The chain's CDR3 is CASTLGGTYYGYTF. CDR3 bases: TGTGCCAGCACCCTCGGGGGGACCTACTATGGCTACACCTTC.

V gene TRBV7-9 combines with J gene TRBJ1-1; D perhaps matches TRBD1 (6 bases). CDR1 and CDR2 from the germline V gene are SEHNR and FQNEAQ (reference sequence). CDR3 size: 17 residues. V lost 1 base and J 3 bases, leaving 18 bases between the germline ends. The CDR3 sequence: CASSLGVVGGADTEAFF. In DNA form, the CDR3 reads TGTGCCAGCAGCTTAGGGGTAGTCGGGGGCGCGGACACTGAAGCTTTCTTT.

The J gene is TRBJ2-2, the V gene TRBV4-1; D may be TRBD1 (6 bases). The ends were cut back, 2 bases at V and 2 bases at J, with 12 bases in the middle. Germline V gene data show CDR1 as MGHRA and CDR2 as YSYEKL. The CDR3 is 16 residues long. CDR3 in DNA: TGCGCCAGCAGCCAACTACAGGGTGCAAACACCGGGGAGCTGTTTTTT. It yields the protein CASSQLQGANTGELFF.

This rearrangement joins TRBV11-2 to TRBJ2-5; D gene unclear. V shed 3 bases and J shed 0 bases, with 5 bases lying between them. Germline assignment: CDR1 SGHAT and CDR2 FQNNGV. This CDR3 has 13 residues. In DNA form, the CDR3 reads TGTGCCAGCAGCTTTGGGTACCAAGAGACCCAGTACTTC. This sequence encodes CASSFGYQETQYF.

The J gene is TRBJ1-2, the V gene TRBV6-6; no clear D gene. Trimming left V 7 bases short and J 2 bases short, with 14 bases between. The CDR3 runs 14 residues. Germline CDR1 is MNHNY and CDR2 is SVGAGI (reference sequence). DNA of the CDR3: TGTGCCAGCACCTACCTGGACGTAAACTATGGCTACACCTTC. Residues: CASTYLDVNYGYTF.

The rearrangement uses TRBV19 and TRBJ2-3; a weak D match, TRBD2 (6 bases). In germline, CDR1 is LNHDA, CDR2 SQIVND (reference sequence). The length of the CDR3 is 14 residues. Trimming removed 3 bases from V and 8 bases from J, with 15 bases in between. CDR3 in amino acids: CASSIWWGDFTQYF. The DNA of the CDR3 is TGTGCCAGTAGTATCTGGTGGGGGGACTTTACGCAGTATTTT.

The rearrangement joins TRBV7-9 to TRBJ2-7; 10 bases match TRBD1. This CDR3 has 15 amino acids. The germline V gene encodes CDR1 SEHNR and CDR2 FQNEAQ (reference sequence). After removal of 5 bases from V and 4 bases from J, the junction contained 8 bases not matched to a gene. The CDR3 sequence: CASSPAGTGAYEQYF. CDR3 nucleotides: TGTGCCAGCAGCCCCGCCGGGACAGGGGCGTACGAGCAGTACTTC. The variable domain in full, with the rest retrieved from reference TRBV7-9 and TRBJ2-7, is DTGVSQNPRHKITKRGQNVTFRCDPISEHNRLYWYRQTLGQGPEFLTYFQNEAQLEKSRLLSDRFSAERPKGSFSTLEIQRTEQGDSAMYLCASSPAGTGAYEQYFGPGTRLTVT.

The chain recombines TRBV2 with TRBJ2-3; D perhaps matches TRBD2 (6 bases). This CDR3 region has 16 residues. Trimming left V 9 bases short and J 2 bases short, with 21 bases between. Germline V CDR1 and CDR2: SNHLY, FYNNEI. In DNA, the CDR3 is TGTGCCAGTTATATGTCGGGGCGGGGCAACACAGATACGCAGTATTTT. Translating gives CASYMSGRGNTDTQYF.

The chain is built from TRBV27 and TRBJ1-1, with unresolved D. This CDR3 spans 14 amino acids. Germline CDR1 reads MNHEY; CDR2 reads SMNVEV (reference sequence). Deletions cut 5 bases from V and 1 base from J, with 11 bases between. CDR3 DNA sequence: TGTGCCAGCAGTATTATGGGTTCGAACACTGAAGCTTTCTTT. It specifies CASSIMGSNTEAFF.

The CDR3 nucleotides read TGTGCCAGCAGCTCACTTTTCAGCAACTACGAGCAGTACTTC. It codes for CASSSLFSNYEQYF. V and J are TRBV28 and TRBJ2-7; no reliable D call. Germline-derived CDR1 and CDR2 are MDHEN and SYDVKM. The V end lost 6 bases, the J end lost 3 bases, and 15 bases lay between the germline ends. The CDR3 consists of 14 residues.

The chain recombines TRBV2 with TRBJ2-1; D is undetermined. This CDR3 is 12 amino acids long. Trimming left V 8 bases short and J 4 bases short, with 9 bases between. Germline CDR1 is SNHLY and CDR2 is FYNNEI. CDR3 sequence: CASGEKYNEQFF. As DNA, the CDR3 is TGTGCCAGCGGGGAAAAATACAATGAGCAGTTCTTC.

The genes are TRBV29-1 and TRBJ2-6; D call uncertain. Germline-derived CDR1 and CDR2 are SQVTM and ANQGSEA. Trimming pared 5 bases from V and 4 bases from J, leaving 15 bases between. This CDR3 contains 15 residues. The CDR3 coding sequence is TGCAGCGTTTATATCCGTCAAGAGGGGGCCAACGTCCTGACTTTC. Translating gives CSVYIRQEGANVLTF.

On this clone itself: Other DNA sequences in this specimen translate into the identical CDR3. In DNA form, the CDR3 reads TGTGCCAGCAGTTTAGGAGGGAACACTGAAGCTTTCTTT. Translation gives CASSLGGNTEAFF. The chain carries TRBV27 and TRBJ1-1, with D hard to call. Germline V lookup: CDR1 MNHEY, CDR2 SMNVEV (reference sequence). The CDR3 covers 13 residues. V lost 2 bases, J lost 1 base, and 5 bases lay in between.

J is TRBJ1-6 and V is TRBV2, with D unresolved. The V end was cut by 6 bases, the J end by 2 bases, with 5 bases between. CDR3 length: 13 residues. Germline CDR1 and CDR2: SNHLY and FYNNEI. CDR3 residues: CASRIPYNSPLHF. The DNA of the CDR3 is TGTGCCAGCAGAATCCCCTATAATTCACCCCTCCACTTT.

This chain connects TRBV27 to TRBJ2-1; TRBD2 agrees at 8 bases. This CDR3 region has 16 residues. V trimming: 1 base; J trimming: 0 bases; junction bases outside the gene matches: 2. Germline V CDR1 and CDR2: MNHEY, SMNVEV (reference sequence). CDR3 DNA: TGTGCCAGCAGTTTATATAGCGGGGACTCCTACAATGAGCAGTTCTTC. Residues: CASSLYSGDSYNEQFF.

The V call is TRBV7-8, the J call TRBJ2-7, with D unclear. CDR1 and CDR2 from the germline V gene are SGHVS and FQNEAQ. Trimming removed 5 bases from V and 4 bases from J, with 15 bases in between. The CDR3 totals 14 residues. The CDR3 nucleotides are TGTGCCAGCAGCAGAGGCCCCGATGGATACGAGCAGTACGTC. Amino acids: CASSRGPDGYEQYV.

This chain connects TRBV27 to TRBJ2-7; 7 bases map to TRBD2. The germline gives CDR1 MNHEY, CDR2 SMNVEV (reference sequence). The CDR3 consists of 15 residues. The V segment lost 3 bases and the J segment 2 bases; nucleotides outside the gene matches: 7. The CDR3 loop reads CASSFIAGVPYEQYV. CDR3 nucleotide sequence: TGTGCCAGCAGTTTCATCGCGGGAGTCCCCTACGAGCAGTACGTC.

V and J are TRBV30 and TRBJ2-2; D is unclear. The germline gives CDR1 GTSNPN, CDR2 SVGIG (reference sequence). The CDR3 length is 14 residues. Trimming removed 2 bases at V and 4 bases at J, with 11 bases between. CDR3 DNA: TGTGCCTGGAGTTACGGGCTCGGCACCGGGGAGCTGTTTTTT. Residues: CAWSYGLGTGELFF.

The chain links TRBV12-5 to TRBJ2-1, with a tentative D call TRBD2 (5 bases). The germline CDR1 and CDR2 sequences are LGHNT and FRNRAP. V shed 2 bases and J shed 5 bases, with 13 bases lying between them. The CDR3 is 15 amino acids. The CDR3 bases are TGTGCTAGTGGTTTGTTCCTCCCCGGGGACAATGAGCAGTTCTTC. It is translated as CASGLFLPGDNEQFF.

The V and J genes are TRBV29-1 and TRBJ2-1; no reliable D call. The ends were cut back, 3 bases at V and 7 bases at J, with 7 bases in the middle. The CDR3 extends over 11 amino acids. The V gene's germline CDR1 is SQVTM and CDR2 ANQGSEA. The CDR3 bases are TGCAGCGTTGATGTAGGAAATGAGCAGTTCTTC. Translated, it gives CSVDVGNEQFF.

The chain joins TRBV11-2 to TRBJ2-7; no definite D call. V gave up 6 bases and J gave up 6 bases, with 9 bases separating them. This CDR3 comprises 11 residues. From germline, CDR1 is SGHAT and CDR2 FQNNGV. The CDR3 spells CASSSSSEQYF. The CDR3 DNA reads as TGTGCCAGCAGTTCCAGTTCCGAGCAGTACTTC.

CDR3 DNA sequence: TGTGCCAGCAGCTTAGGAGGGACAGGGGCATCCTATGGCTACACCTTC. Translated: CASSLGGTGASYGYTF. The chain has TRBV7-9 and TRBJ1-2; 10 bases fit TRBD1. In germline, CDR1 is SEHNR, CDR2 FQNEAQ (reference sequence). V trimming: 1 base; J trimming: 4 bases; junction bases outside the gene matches: 6. The CDR3 covers 16 residues.